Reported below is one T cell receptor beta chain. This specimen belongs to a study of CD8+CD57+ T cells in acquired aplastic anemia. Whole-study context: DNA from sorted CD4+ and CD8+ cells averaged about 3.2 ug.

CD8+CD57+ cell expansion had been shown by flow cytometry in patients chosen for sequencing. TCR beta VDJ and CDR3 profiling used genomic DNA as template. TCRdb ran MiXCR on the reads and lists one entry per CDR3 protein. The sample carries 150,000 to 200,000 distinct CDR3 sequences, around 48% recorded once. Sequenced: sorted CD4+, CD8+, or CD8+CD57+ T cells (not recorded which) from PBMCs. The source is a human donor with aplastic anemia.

Here the CDR3 reads CASSIGTGSKAQHF. The CDR3 DNA reads as TGTGCCAGTAGTATAGGGACAGGGTCCAAAGCCCAGCATTTT. This rearrangement joins TRBV19 to TRBJ1-5; 8 positions agree with TRBD1. Looked up from germline, CDR1 is LNHDA and CDR2 is SQIVND (reference sequence). The CDR3 has 14 residues. The junction had 7 bases not matched to a gene; V was cut back by 1 base and J by 11 bases.